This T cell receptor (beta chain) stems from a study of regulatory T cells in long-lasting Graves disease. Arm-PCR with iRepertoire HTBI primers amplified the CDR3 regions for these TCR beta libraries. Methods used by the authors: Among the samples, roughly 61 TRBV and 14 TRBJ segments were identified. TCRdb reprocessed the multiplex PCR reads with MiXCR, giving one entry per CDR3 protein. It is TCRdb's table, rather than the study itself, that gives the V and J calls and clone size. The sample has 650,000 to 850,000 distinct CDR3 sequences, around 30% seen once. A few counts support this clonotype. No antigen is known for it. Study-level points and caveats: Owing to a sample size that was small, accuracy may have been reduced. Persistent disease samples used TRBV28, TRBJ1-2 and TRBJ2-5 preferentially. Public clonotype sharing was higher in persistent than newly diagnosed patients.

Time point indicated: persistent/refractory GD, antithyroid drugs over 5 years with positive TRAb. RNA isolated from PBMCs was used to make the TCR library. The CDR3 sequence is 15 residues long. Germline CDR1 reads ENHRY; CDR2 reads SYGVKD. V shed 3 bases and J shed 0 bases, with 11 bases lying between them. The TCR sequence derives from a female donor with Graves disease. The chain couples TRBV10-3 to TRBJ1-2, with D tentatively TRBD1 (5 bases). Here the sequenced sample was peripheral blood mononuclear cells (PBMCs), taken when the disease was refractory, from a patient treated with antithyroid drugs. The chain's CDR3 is CAISDRETTNYGYTF. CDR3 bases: TGTGCCATCAGTGACAGGGAAACCACTAACTATGGCTACACCTTC.